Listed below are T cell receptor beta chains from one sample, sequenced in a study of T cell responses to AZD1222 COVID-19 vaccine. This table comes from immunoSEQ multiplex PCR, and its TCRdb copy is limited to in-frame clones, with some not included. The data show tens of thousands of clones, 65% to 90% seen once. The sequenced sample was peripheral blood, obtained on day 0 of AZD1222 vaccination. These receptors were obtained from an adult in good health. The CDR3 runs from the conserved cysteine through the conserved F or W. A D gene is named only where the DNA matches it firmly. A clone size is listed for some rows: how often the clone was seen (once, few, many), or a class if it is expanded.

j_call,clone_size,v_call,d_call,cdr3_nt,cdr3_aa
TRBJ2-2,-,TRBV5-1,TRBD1,TGCGCCAGCAGCTTGGCCGCCGGGACAGGGGGCGTTTTCACCGGGGAGCTGTTTTTT,CASSLAAGTGGVFTGELFF
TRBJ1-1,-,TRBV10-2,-,TGCGCCAGCAGTGTGAGGGGCCGCGGGAGTGAAGCTTTCTTT,CASSVRGRGSEAFF
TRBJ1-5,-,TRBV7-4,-,TGTGCCAGCAGCCTCCAGGGCCATCATCATCAGCCCCAGCATTTT,CASSLQGHHHQPQHF
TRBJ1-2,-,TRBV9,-,TGTGCCAGCAGCCTGCTGGACGGACCATCTTATGGCTACACCTTC,CASSLLDGPSYGYTF
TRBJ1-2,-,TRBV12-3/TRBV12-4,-,TGTGCCAGCAGTTTAAAAGGTGGCTACACCTTC,CASSLKGGYTF
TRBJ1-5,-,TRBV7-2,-,TGTGCCAGCTCCAGGGCTAATCAGCCCCAGCATTTT,CASSRANQPQHF
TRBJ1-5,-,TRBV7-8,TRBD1,TGTGCCAGCACGATAGGGACAGGGGATCAGCCCCAGCATTTT,CASTIGTGDQPQHF
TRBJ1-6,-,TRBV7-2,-,TGTGCCAGCAGCTTTGAGCGATCACCCCTCCACTTT,CASSFERSPLHF
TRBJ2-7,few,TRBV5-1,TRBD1,TGCGCCAGCAGCTTGGTAGGACAGGGGCCCTACGAGCAGTACTTC,CASSLVGQGPYEQYF
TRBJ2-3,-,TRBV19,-,TGTGCCAGTAGTATAAGAGGTGATACGCAGTATTTT,CASSIRGDTQYF
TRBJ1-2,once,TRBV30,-,TGTGCCTGGGAAAAGGACAATGGCTACACCTTC,CAWEKDNGYTF
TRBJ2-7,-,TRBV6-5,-,TGTGCCAGCAAGGGGGAGCCGGGGAATTACGAGCAGTACTTC,CASKGEPGNYEQYF
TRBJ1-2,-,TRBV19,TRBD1,TGTGCCAGTAGTATGGACAGGGGGGTACTGAGTGGCTACACCTTC,CASSMDRGVLSGYTF
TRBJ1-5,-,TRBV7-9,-,TGTGCCAGCAGCCGCGGGACGGAGAATCAGCCCCAGCATTTT,CASSRGTENQPQHF
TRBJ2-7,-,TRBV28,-,TGTGCCAGCAACGGACAGCCCTACGAGCAGTACTTC,CASNGQPYEQYF
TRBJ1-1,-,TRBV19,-,TGTGCCAGTAGGTTATTCCCAGGGAGCTGGCCCACTGAAGCTTTCTTT,CASRLFPGSWPTEAFF
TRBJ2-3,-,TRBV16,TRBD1,TGTGCCAGCAGCCACTACGGACAGGGGAAAGATACGCAGTATTTT,CASSHYGQGKDTQYF
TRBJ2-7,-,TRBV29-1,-,TGCAGCGTTGATGTACAGGGAGGGTACGAGCAGTACTTC,CSVDVQGGYEQYF
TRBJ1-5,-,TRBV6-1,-,TGTGCCAGCAGTGAAGCGGCCAATGGGCCCCAGCATTTT,CASSEAANGPQHF
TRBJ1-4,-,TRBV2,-,TGTGCCAGCAGTAGGGACGCGGGAACTAATGAAAAACTGTTTTTT,CASSRDAGTNEKLFF